Listed below are T cell receptor beta chains from one sample, sequenced in a study of a mutant IDH1 vaccine in newly diagnosed glioma. The data were produced by immunoSEQ multiplex PCR, yet TCRdb's version contains in-frame clones alone and is incomplete. The data hold 85,000 to 100,000 clones, with approximately 83% observed a single time. Sequenced here: PBMCs, sampled from a glioma patient treated with radiotherapy, temozolomide or both. Receptor source: a woman in her forties or fifties with glioma. The CDR3 runs from the conserved cysteine through the conserved F or W. D genes are given only for firm matches. Only part of the rows carry a size: once, few, many, or a class if the clone is expanded.

cdr3_nt | cdr3_aa | j_call | clone_size | v_call | d_call
TGTGCCAGCAGTGATTCGGGACAGGGGGCGAGGACTAATGAAAAACTGTTTTTT | CASSDSGQGARTNEKLFF | TRBJ1-4 | few | TRBV6-1 | TRBD1
TGTGCCAGCAGCCAAGAGGGGGGGGGTAATTCACCCCTCCACTTT | CASSQEGGGNSPLHF | TRBJ1-6 | few | TRBV4-2 | .
TGTGCCAGCAGCACCGCAGGGGACACTGAAGCTTTCTTT | CASSTAGDTEAFF | TRBJ1-1 | few | TRBV7-9 | .
TGTGCCACCAGCAGTCTAAGGGTGAACACTGAAGCTTTCTTT | CATSSLRVNTEAFF | TRBJ1-1 | . | TRBV15 | .
TGTGCCAGTACCCAGGGGGCTGCGAACACTGAAGCTTTCTTT | CASTQGAANTEAFF | TRBJ1-1 | . | TRBV19 | TRBD1
TGTGCCAGCAGCTCGGGACAGGGACGGCAAGAGACCCAGTACTTC | CASSSGQGRQETQYF | TRBJ2-5 | once | TRBV9 | TRBD1
TGTGCCAGCAGCGTACGTCAGGGGGCAGTAGGTGAGCAGTTCTTC | CASSVRQGAVGEQFF | TRBJ2-1 | . | TRBV9 | TRBD1
TGTGCCAGCTCCTACGGAGCGGGTTACTCCTACAATGAGCAGTTCTTC | CASSYGAGYSYNEQFF | TRBJ2-1 | . | TRBV2 | .
TGTGCCAGCTCACCACTCACGGGGGGGCGGAATGAGCAGTTCTTC | CASSPLTGGRNEQFF | TRBJ2-1 | . | TRBV18 | TRBD2
TGTGCCAGCAGTGAAGGACAGAGCTCCTACGAGCAGTACTTC | CASSEGQSSYEQYF | TRBJ2-7 | . | TRBV6-1 | .
TGTGCCAGCAGCTTAGCCCACAGCTCCTACGAGCAGTACTTC | CASSLAHSSYEQYF | TRBJ2-7 | . | TRBV7-2 | .
TGTGCCAGCTCCCAGGGCGCCTACGAGCAGTACTTC | CASSQGAYEQYF | TRBJ2-7 | . | TRBV13 | .
TGTGCCAGCAGCCGAGGGCAGGGGGCTGCAACTAATGAAAAACTGTTTTTT | CASSRGQGAATNEKLFF | TRBJ1-4 | . | TRBV11-2 | TRBD1
TGCGCCAGCAGCAGATCCGGGACAGAAAATCAGCCCCAGCATTTT | CASSRSGTENQPQHF | TRBJ1-5 | . | TRBV5-1 | TRBD1